This T cell receptor beta chain stems from a study of blood T cells in healthy people across ages. Through a sample-barcoded 5' primer and a J-beta primer mix, a second PCR was run for 7 to 11 cycles. TCRdb reprocessed the 5' RACE reads via MiXCR and lists one record per CDR3 protein. The sample includes about 1.5 million distinct CDR3 sequences, approximately 40% seen only once; the top ten take 7.9%. Trimming cost V 4 bases and J 1 base, with 14 bases left between them. Per germline, CDR1 DFQATT and CDR2 SNEGSKA (reference sequence). This CDR3 is built from 14 residues. The chain couples TRBV20-1 to TRBJ2-7; TRBD2 is a possible D gene (5 bases). Sequences were obtained from blood. The clonotype was recovered from a woman aged 18-30 years in good health. CDR3 in amino acids: CSATDWRYSYEQYF. CDR3 coding DNA: TGCAGTGCTACGGACTGGCGGTATTCCTACGAGCAGTACTTC.